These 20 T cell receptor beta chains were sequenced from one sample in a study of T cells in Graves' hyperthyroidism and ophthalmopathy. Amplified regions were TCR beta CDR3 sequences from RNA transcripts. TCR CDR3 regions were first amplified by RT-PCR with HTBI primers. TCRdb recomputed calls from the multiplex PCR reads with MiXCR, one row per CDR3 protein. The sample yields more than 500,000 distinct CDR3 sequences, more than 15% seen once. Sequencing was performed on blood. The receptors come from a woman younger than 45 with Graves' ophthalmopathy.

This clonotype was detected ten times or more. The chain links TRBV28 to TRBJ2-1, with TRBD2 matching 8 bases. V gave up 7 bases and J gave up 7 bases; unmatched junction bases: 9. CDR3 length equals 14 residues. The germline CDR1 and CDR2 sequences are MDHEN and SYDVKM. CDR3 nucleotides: TGTGCCAGCACCCCCAGCGGGAGTAGGAATGAGCAGTTCTTC. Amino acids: CASTPSGSRNEQFF.

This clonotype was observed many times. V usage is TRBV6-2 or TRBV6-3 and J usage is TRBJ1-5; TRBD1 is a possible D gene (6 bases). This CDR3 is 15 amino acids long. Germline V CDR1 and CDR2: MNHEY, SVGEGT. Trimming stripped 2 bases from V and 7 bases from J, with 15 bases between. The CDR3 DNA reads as TGTGCCAGCAGTTACGTACAGGGTGGCAGCCAGCCCCAGCATTTT. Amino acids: CASSYVQGGSQPQHF.

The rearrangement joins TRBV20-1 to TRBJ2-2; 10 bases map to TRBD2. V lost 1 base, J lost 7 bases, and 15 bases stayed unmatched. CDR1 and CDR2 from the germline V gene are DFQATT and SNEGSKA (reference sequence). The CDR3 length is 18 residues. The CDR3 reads CSARVPAIAGGFNGELFF. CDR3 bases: TGCAGTGCTAGAGTTCCGGCGATAGCGGGAGGCTTCAACGGGGAGCTGTTTTTT.

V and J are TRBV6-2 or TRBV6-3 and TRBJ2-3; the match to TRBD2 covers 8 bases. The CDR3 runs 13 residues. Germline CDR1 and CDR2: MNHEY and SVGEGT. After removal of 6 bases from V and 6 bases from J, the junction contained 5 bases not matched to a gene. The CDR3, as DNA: TGTGCCAGCAGCTCGGGCGGGAGGGATACGCAGTATTTT. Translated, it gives CASSSGGRDTQYF.

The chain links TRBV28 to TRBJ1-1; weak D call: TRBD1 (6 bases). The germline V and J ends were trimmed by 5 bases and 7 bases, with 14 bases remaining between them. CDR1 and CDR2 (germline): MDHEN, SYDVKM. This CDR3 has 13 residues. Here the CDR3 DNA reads TGTGCCAGCAGTCCAGCGACAGGTATTGAAGCTTTCTTT. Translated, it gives CASSPATGIEAFF.

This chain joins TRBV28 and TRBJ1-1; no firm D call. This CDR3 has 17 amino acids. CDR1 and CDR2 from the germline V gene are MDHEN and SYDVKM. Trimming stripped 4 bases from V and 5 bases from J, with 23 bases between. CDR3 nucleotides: TGTGCCAGCAGTTACTCAACCGGACCTCCTACGGGGACTGAAGCTTTCTTT. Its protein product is CASSYSTGPPTGTEAFF. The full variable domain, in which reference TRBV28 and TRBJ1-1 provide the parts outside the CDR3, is DVKVTQSSRYLVKRTGEKVFLECVQDMDHENMFWYRQDPGLGLRLIYFSYDVKMKEKGDIPEGYSVSREKKERFSLILESASTNQTSMYLCASSYSTGPPTGTEAFFGQGTRLTVV.

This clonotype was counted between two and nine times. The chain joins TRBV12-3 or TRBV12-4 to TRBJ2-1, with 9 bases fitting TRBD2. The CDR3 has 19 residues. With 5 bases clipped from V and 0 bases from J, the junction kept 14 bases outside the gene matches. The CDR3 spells CASSPPLAGGNYSYNEQFF. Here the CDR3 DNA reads TGTGCCAGCAGTCCCCCTCTGGCGGGAGGGAATTACTCCTACAATGAGCAGTTCTTC.

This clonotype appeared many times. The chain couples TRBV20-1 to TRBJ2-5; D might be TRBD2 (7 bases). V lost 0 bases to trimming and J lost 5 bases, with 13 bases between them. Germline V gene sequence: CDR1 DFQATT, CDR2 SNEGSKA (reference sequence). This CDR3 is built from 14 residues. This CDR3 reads CSARDEGGPETQYF. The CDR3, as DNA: TGCAGTGCTAGAGATGAGGGGGGGCCGGAGACCCAGTACTTC.

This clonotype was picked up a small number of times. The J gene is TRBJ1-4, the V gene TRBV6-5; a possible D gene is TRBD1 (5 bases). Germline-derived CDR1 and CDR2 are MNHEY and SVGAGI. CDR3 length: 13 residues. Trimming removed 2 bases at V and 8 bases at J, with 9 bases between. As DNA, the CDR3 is TGTGCCAGCAGTTACGGGGGGGGGGAAAAACTGTTTTTT. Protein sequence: CASSYGGGEKLFF.

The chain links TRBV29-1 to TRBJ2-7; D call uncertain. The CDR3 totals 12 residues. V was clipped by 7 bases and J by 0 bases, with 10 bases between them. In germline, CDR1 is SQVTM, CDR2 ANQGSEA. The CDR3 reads CSALRNSYEQYF. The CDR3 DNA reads TGCAGCGCTCTACGGAACTCCTACGAGCAGTACTTC.

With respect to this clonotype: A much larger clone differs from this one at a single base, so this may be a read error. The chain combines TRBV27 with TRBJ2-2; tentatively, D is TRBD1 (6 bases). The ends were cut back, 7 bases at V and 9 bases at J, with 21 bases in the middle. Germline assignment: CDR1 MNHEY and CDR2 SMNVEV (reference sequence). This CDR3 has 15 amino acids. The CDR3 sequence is CASTTSRGRTRELFF. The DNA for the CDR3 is TGTGCCAGCACGACTTCCAGGGGAAGGACCAGGGAGCTGTTTTTT.

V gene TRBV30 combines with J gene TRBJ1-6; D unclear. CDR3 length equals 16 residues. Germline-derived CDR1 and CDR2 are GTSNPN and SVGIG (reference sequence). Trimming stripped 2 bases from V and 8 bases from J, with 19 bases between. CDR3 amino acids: CAWSPRRANGDSPLHF. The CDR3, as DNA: TGTGCCTGGAGTCCCCGACGGGCCAATGGTGATTCACCCCTCCACTTT.

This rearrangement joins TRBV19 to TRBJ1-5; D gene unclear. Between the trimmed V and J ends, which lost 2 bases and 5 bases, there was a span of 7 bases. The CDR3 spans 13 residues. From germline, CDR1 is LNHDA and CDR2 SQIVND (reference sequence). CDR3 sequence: CASSISGYQPQHF. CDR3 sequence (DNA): TGTGCCAGTAGTATATCGGGGTATCAGCCCCAGCATTTT.

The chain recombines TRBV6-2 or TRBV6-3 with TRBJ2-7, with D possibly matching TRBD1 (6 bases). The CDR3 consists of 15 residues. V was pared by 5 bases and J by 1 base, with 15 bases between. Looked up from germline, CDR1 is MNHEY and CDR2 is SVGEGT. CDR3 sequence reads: CASSTGTGISYEQYF. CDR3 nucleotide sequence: TGTGCCAGCAGTACGGGAACAGGGATTTCCTACGAGCAGTACTTC.

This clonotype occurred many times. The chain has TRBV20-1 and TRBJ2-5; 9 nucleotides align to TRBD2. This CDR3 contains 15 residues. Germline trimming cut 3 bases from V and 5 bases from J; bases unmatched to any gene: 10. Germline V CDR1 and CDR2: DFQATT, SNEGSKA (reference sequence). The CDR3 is CSARSLAGEEETQYF. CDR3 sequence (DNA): TGCAGTGCTAGGAGTTTAGCGGGAGAGGAGGAGACCCAGTACTTC.

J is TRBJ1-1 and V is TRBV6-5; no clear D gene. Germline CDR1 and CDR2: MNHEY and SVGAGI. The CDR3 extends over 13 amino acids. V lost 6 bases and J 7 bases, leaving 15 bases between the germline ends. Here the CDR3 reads CASSYTPDFEAFF. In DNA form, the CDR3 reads TGTGCCAGCAGCTACACCCCGGATTTTGAAGCTTTCTTT.

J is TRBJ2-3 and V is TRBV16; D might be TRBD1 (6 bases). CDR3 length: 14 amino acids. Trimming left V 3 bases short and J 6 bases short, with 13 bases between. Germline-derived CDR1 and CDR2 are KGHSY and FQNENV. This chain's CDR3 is CASSHSDSFDTQYF. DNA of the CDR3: TGTGCCAGCAGCCATTCGGACAGCTTCGATACGCAGTATTTT.

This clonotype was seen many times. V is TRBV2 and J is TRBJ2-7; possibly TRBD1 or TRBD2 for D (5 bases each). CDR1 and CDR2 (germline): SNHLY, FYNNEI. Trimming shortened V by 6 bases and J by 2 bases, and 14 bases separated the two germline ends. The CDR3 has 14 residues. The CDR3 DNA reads TGTGCCAGCAGAGCCGGGACGGTAACCTACGAGCAGTACTTC. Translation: CASRAGTVTYEQYF. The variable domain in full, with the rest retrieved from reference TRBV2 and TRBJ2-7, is EPEVTQTPSHQVTQMGQEVILRCVPISNHLYFYWYRQILGQKVEFLVSFYNNEISEKSEIFDDQFSVERPDGSNFTLKIRSTKLEDSAMYFCASRAGTVTYEQYFGPGTRLTVT.

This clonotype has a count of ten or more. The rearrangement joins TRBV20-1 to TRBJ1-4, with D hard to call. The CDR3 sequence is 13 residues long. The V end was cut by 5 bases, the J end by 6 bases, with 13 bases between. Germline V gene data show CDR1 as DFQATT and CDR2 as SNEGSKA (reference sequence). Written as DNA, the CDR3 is TGCAGTGCTTCCCAAAGGAGGGATGAAAAACTGTTTTTT. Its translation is CSASQRRDEKLFF.

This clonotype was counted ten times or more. The CDR3 loop is CASSQWTSGSNEQFF. The CDR3 DNA reads TGTGCCAGCAGCCAGTGGACTAGCGGCTCCAATGAGCAGTTCTTC. The chain couples TRBV3-1 to TRBJ2-1; TRBD2 matches 10 bases. The CDR3 is 15 amino acids. Per the germline V gene, CDR1 is LGHDT and CDR2 is YNNKEL (reference sequence). J was trimmed by 6 bases and V by 3 bases; bases with no gene match: 5.